Listed below are T cell receptor beta chains from one sample, sequenced in a study of CD8 T cells in ankylosing spondylitis. From the 5' RACE reads, TCRdb called clonotypes with MiXCR, one entry per CDR3 protein. The sample carries 400,000 to 450,000 distinct CDR3 sequences, 15% to 20% recorded once. Sequencing used blood, either unsorted or a sorted T cell fraction (not recorded which). The receptors originated from a male donor with ankylosing spondylitis. Both conserved end residues are part of each CDR3. A D gene is named only where the DNA matches it firmly. Expanded clones get a size class; other rows say once, few or many, or leave the size out.

NA	TRBV5-1	TRBJ2-1	TRBD2	CASSEGLAGAKRDEQFF	TGCGCCAGCAGCGAGGGACTAGCGGGAGCCAAACGGGATGAGCAGTTCTTC
few	TRBV12-3/TRBV12-4	TRBJ1-2	TRBD1	CASSLQGTGNYGYTF	TGTGCCAGCAGTTTACAGGGGACAGGGAACTATGGCTACACCTTC
few	TRBV4-3	TRBJ2-1	NA	CASSQVKRTYSYNEQFF	TGCGCCAGCAGCCAAGTAAAGCGGACTTACTCCTACAATGAGCAGTTCTTC
few	TRBV7-8	TRBJ2-1	NA	CASSLVRTPQPKSSYNEQFF	TGTGCCAGCAGCTTAGTGAGGACACCTCAACCGAAAAGCTCCTACAATGAGCAGTTCTTC
few	TRBV7-9	TRBJ2-1	NA	CASSLLGSGQRANEQFF	TGTGCCAGCAGCTTATTGGGGAGCGGTCAAAGGGCCAATGAGCAGTTCTTC
few	TRBV20-1	TRBJ2-3	NA	CSAPRTQDTQYF	TGCAGTGCCCCCCGGACACAGGATACGCAGTATTTT
NA	TRBV6-1	TRBJ1-4	NA	CASTNRVANEKLFF	TGTGCCAGCACAAACAGGGTGGCTAATGAAAAACTGTTTTTT
NA	TRBV3-1	TRBJ2-1	TRBD2	CASSQGSGSRNEQFF	TGTGCCAGCAGCCAAGGTAGCGGGAGCAGGAATGAGCAGTTCTTC
few	TRBV6-1	TRBJ1-5	NA	CASLRGLLSQPQHF	TGTGCCAGCCTAAGGGGTTTACTTAGCCAGCCCCAGCATTTT
NA	TRBV25-1	TRBJ1-4	NA	CASGGGLGGNEKLFF	TGTGCCAGCGGCGGGGGTTTGGGAGGTAATGAAAAACTGTTTTTT
few	TRBV20-1	TRBJ1-3	TRBD1	CSASRQGNTIYF	TGCAGTGCTAGTCGACAGGGGAACACCATATATTTT
many	TRBV29-1	TRBJ2-7	TRBD2	CSVTGTSGRQNEQYF	TGCAGCGTCACGGGGACTAGCGGGAGACAGAACGAGCAGTACTTC
NA	TRBV5-1	TRBJ2-2	NA	CASSLGTGPGTGELFF	TGCGCCAGCAGCTTGGGGACGGGACCGGGCACCGGGGAGCTGTTTTTT
NA	TRBV7-2	TRBJ2-7	TRBD1	CASSLTQGAYEQYF	TGTGCCAGCAGCTTAACACAGGGGGCGTACGAGCAGTACTTC
few	TRBV20-1	TRBJ2-4	NA	CSATSGINRNIQYF	TGCAGTGCTACCTCCGGGATTAACAGAAACATTCAGTACTTC
NA	TRBV28	TRBJ1-5	NA	CASTSGGGHQPQHF	TGTGCCAGCACCAGTGGGGGGGGCCATCAGCCCCAGCATTTT
NA	TRBV24-1	TRBJ2-2	TRBD1	CATSAGGDTGELFF	TGTGCCACCAGTGCAGGGGGTGACACCGGGGAGCTGTTTTTT
many	TRBV7-9	TRBJ2-7	TRBD1	CASSPRDRAGEQYF	TGTGCCAGCAGCCCTCGGGACAGGGCGGGCGAGCAGTACTTC
NA	TRBV5-1	TRBJ1-4	TRBD1	CASSPGQGAYLANEKLFF	TGCGCCAGCAGCCCGGGACAGGGGGCCTATCTTGCTAATGAAAAACTGTTTTTT
NA	TRBV5-1	TRBJ2-1	NA	CASSLVGQTSYIYNEQFF	TGCGCCAGCAGCTTGGTTGGTCAGACGAGCTATATCTACAATGAGCAGTTCTTC
few	TRBV5-1	TRBJ2-1	NA	CASSLLAPYNEQFF	TGCGCCAGCAGCTTGCTAGCACCCTACAATGAGCAGTTCTTC
few	TRBV20-1	TRBJ1-2	TRBD1	CSASGQGGGYGYTF	TGCAGTGCCAGCGGACAGGGAGGTGGCTATGGCTACACCTTC
few	TRBV28	TRBJ2-1	TRBD2	CASSVLAGGPGEQFF	TGTGCCAGCAGTGTGCTAGCGGGAGGGCCGGGTGAGCAGTTCTTC
NA	TRBV29-1	TRBJ1-1	NA	CSGREKTEAFF	TGCAGCGGACGAGAGAAAACTGAAGCTTTCTTT
many	TRBV4-1	TRBJ2-7	NA	CASSQATGTAASYEQYF	TGCGCCAGCAGCCAAGCCACTGGGACGGCAGCCTCCTACGAGCAGTACTTC
many	TRBV7-9	TRBJ2-1	NA	CASTQTEHEQFF	TGTGCCAGCACCCAAACCGAACATGAGCAGTTCTTC
few	TRBV12-3/TRBV12-4	TRBJ2-2	TRBD2	CASSKLAGGRGGELFF	TGTGCCAGCAGTAAACTAGCGGGAGGTCGGGGCGGGGAGCTGTTTTTT
few	TRBV12-3/TRBV12-4	TRBJ2-3	TRBD1	CASTYRTGGPDTQYF	TGTGCCAGCACCTACAGGACAGGGGGCCCAGATACGCAGTATTTT
few	TRBV12-3/TRBV12-4	TRBJ2-7	NA	CASSSTGTYEQYF	TGTGCCAGCAGCTCCACCGGGACCTACGAGCAGTACTTC
few	TRBV20-1	TRBJ1-4	NA	CSARSQDEKLFF	TGCAGTGCTAGGTCGCAGGATGAAAAACTGTTTTTT